A selection of T cell receptor beta chains follows, all from one sample in a study of identical twins. TCRdb re-analysed the 5' RACE reads in MiXCR, keeping a single row per CDR3 protein. Among roughly 710,000 distinct CDR3 sequences listed, 5.5% to 7.5% were seen once. Sequenced sample: naive T cells sorted from blood. These receptors came from a man between 18 and 29 years old in good health. Both conserved end residues are part of each CDR3.

TRBV11-2	CASRAGQGSPSGANVLTF
TRBV28	CASSRSRVMGNQPQHF
TRBV29-1	CSASSQGFGNEQYF
TRBV5-5	CASSLGTFLHTF
TRBV9	CASAPGVAGANVLTF
TRBV28	CASSGREAGPTDTQYF
TRBV20-1	CSALRTGTNEQFF
TRBV2	CASSEGRAETQYF
TRBV6-4	CASEEVGIRLNEQFF
TRBV6-1	CASQPDLSGNTIYF
TRBV12-3/TRBV12-4	CASSFAAVNQPQHF
TRBV25-1	CASSREGQYYGYTF
TRBV27	CASSFASSRANEKLFF
TRBV7-9	CASSPGTLGEKLFF
TRBV5-1	CASSSTSGRASAYNEQFF
TRBV4-2	CASSRGQGPSGNTIYF
TRBV29-1	CSVKTRGPYNEQFF
TRBV3-1	CASSQVAGHSGNTIYF
TRBV10-2	CASSGEGSGVYEQYF
TRBV20-1	CSANNRRGELFF
TRBV11-2	CASSLRAFQETQYF
TRBV12-3/TRBV12-4	CASSPRHMNTGELFF
TRBV10-1	CASSERLGGKETQYF
TRBV20-1	CSARGTTSGKLTDTQYF
TRBV11-1	CASSLTSGTRGEQFF
TRBV28	CASSFPTSGTSQIRLYF
TRBV12-3/TRBV12-4	CASSFGVPESDEQFF
TRBV20-1	CSASGTGAGELFF
TRBV29-1	CSVDATGDTFDGYTF
TRBV20-1	CSATRTGGEAFF
TRBV29-1	CSVNGVADTQYF
TRBV20-1	CSAREGSGGYNEQFF
TRBV5-1	CATRRDLPTDTQYF
TRBV2	CASSEVGLAGGEQFF
TRBV10-3	CAISDIAGGYNEQFF
TRBV7-9	CASSPIDRDTEAFF
TRBV20-1	CSARDGVGGTDTQYF
TRBV29-1	CSVADRGDEQFF
TRBV5-5	CASSPRYRAAYEQYF
TRBV5-4	CASSEGLVYEQFF
TRBV6-1	CASSDVSLTDTQYF
TRBV20-1	CSAPTGFTEAFF
TRBV14	CASSNGGTAAKITYEQYF
TRBV29-1	CSVAARQRETQYF
TRBV6-2/TRBV6-3	CASSYRQGNTQDSYEQYF
TRBV28	CASSVSSGRYEQYF
TRBV5-1	CASSLGPVGELFF
TRBV20-1	CSARSPGPSTPLHF
TRBV9	CASSVGTLYNEQFF
TRBV6-2/TRBV6-3	CASSYSRTGGNEQFF
TRBV12-3/TRBV12-4	CASSLLTGRLLSNGQFF
TRBV11-2	CASSLTSGKNNEQFF
TRBV6-5	CASSYLGGLTDTQYF
TRBV4-1	CASSQEGGDYNEQFF
TRBV27	CASSLRGQGYGTQYF
TRBV7-9	CASSPGDSPIEGYF
TRBV6-2/TRBV6-3	CASSIYRTGELFF
TRBV9	CASSEELGTSSETQYF
TRBV12-3/TRBV12-4	CASSLGAGYTEAFF